These 2 T cell receptor beta chains share one sample of origin, sequenced in a study of cytomegalovirus exposure and HLA in healthy donors (dated by TCRdb to between 2016 and 2019). The method was the immunoSEQ multiplex PCR assay. TCRdb stores this immuneACCESS table with in-frame sequences only. Part of the clones is absent; in the studies checked, under half of the shortfall reflects unresolved V genes, and no reason is known for the rest. Here the sample has roughly 50,000 clones; 90% to 95% occur a single time. The ten most abundant clones make up more than 1.5% of the sample. Source material: PBMCs. Receptors were obtained from a young woman in good health and CMV-seropositive.

This chain connects TRBV4-3 to TRBJ2-3; weak D call: TRBD2 (6 bases). Deletions cut 3 bases from V and 6 bases from J, with 13 bases between. The CDR3 runs 14 residues. CDR1 is LGHNA and CDR2 is YSLEER in the germline V gene. The CDR3 DNA is TGCGCCAGCAGCCAGGGACTTGGGGGGGATACGCAGTATTTT. Its protein is CASSQGLGGDTQYF.

This chain connects TRBV5-1 to TRBJ2-7; D call uncertain. V was cut by 1 base and J by 3 bases, with 8 bases left in between. The CDR3 covers 13 residues. The germline gives CDR1 SGHRS, CDR2 YFSETQ. CDR3 coding DNA: TGCGCCAGCAGCTTGCACACAGACTACGAGCAGTACTTC. It encodes CASSLHTDYEQYF.